These T cell receptor beta chains were read from a single sample in a study of CD8+CD57+ T cells in acquired aplastic anemia. TCRdb fed the reads into MiXCR, producing one record per CDR3 protein. The sample yields over 150,000 distinct CDR3 sequences, 45% to 60% seen once. The sequenced material came from sorted CD4+, CD8+, or CD8+CD57+ T cells (not recorded which) from PBMCs. Source of these receptors: a human donor with aplastic anemia. Each CDR3 is given with its conserved first and last residue. A D gene is named only where the DNA matches it firmly. Clone size is stated in some rows and not others, as once, few, many or a class when expanded.

d_call j_call clone_size v_call cdr3_aa cdr3_nt
. TRBJ1-3 medium-sized TRBV2 CASQQGTGNTIYF TGTGCCAGCCAACAGGGAACTGGAAACACCATATATTTT
. TRBJ1-5 . TRBV2 CASRKQDGNQPQHF TGTGCCAGCAGGAAACAGGATGGCAATCAGCCCCAGCATTTT
. TRBJ1-1 . TRBV6-5 CASSLTRANAEAFF TGTGCCAGCAGTCTCACGCGGGCCAACGCTGAAGCTTTCTTT
TRBD2 TRBJ2-3 . TRBV29-1 CSVGTSGGRTDTQYF TGCAGCGTTGGCACTAGCGGGGGCCGCACAGATACGCAGTATTTT
. TRBJ1-5 . TRBV11-2 CASSLFPRDSNQPQHF TGTGCCAGCAGCTTATTTCCCCGAGATAGCAATCAGCCCCAGCATTTT
TRBD1 TRBJ2-7 . TRBV2 CASRTGLTYEQYF TGTGCCAGCAGGACAGGGTTAACCTACGAGCAGTACTTC
TRBD1 TRBJ2-7 . TRBV2 CASSVGTGGEEQYF TGTGCCAGCAGTGTGGGGACAGGGGGCGAGGAGCAGTACTTC
. TRBJ1-2 . TRBV6-1 CASSEVWGTLTGYTF TGTGCCAGCAGTGAAGTTTGGGGTACTTTGACCGGCTACACCTTC
TRBD1 TRBJ1-4 medium-sized TRBV14 CASSQVRQGGEKLFF TGTGCCAGCAGCCAAGTTCGACAGGGAGGCGAAAAACTGTTTTTT
. TRBJ2-5 . TRBV20-1 CSVRVQETQYF TGCAGTGTCCGGGTACAAGAGACCCAGTACTTC
. TRBJ1-5 many TRBV3-1 CASSLQGLGQPQHF TGTGCCAGCAGCCTGCAGGGTTTGGGTCAGCCCCAGCATTTT
. TRBJ1-1 . TRBV25-1 CASSYGRGMNTEAFF TGTGCCAGCAGTTACGGCAGGGGCATGAACACTGAAGCTTTCTTT
TRBD2 TRBJ2-3 . TRBV10-3 CAISSSGKSTDTQYF TGTGCCATCAGTTCTAGCGGGAAGAGCACAGATACGCAGTATTTT
TRBD2 TRBJ2-7 . TRBV2 CASIEAGYSYEQYF TGTGCCAGCATCGAAGCGGGGTACTCCTACGAGCAGTACTTC
. TRBJ2-5 . TRBV24-1 CATSDSEASKWETQYF TGTGCCACCAGTGATTCCGAGGCCTCCAAGTGGGAGACCCAGTACTTC
. TRBJ2-1 . TRBV10-3 CAISEPENNEQFF TGTGCCATCAGTGAGCCCGAGAACAATGAGCAGTTCTTC
TRBD1 TRBJ1-1 . TRBV10-3 CAIMTGGPNTEAFF TGTGCCATCATGACAGGGGGACCGAACACTGAAGCTTTCTTT
. TRBJ2-7 . TRBV20-1 CSATLANTYEQYF TGCAGTGCTACGCTAGCGAACACCTACGAGCAGTACTTC
. TRBJ1-2 . TRBV24-1 CATSSQGVGYTF TGTGCCACCAGCTCGCAGGGAGTTGGCTACACCTTC
TRBD2 TRBJ2-6 . TRBV25-1 CASSPGTSASSGANVLTF TGTGCCAGCAGTCCCGGGACTAGCGCAAGCTCTGGGGCCAACGTCCTGACTTTC
. TRBJ2-7 . TRBV2 CASTRAGRTYEQYF TGTGCCAGCACTCGGGCGGGACGGACCTACGAGCAGTACTTC
. TRBJ1-6 . TRBV4-3 CASSQEAASPLHF TGCGCCAGCAGCCAAGAGGCAGCTTCACCCCTCCACTTT
. TRBJ1-1 once TRBV5-4 CATGVNTEAFF TGTGCCACCGGGGTGAACACTGAAGCTTTCTTT
. TRBJ2-7 many TRBV19 CASSTQGQRTYEQYF TGTGCCAGTAGTACTCAGGGTCAGAGGACCTACGAGCAGTACTTC
. TRBJ2-1 . TRBV12-3/TRBV12-4 CASSFLAGSYNEQFF TGTGCCAGCAGTTTCTTGGCGGGATCCTACAATGAGCAGTTCTTC
TRBD2 TRBJ2-7 . TRBV5-1 CASSLIDRDYNEQYF TGCGCCAGCAGCTTAATAGACCGGGACTATAACGAGCAGTACTTC
TRBD2 TRBJ2-1 . TRBV7-9 CASARLSGSNEQFF TGTGCCAGCGCCCGGTTGAGCGGGAGCAATGAGCAGTTCTTC
. TRBJ1-6 . TRBV12-5 CASGPYNSPLHF TGTGCTAGTGGCCCCTATAATTCACCCCTCCACTTT
TRBD1 TRBJ2-3 many TRBV6-1 CASSATGASTDTQYF TGTGCCAGCAGTGCTACAGGGGCTAGCACAGATACGCAGTATTTT
. TRBJ1-5 few TRBV7-3 CASSFSGDQPQHF TGTGCCAGCAGCTTTTCAGGGGATCAGCCCCAGCATTTT
. TRBJ1-2 many TRBV9 CASTGEFNYGYTF TGTGCCAGCACGGGGGAGTTTAACTATGGCTACACCTTC
TRBD1 TRBJ2-1 . TRBV4-2 CASSDQQGNNEQFF TGTGCCAGCAGCGATCAACAGGGGAACAATGAGCAGTTCTTC
. TRBJ2-7 few TRBV10-3 CAISESYGTAEDYEQYF TGTGCCATCAGTGAGTCTTACGGCACCGCCGAGGACTACGAGCAGTACTTC
. TRBJ2-7 . TRBV9 CASSVAEGFEQYF TGTGCCAGCAGCGTAGCTGAAGGGTTCGAGCAGTACTTC
. TRBJ1-1 many TRBV10-1 CASSDRRGMNTEAFF TGCGCCAGCAGTGATAGAAGAGGAATGAACACTGAAGCTTTCTTT
TRBD2 TRBJ2-3 many TRBV7-3 CASSSGGGASSDTQYF TGTGCCAGCAGCTCGGGCGGGGGGGCGAGTTCAGATACGCAGTATTTT
TRBD1 TRBJ2-7 once TRBV20-1 CSARGDRDVAYEQYF TGCAGTGCGCGCGGGGACAGGGACGTTGCCTACGAGCAGTACTTC
TRBD2 TRBJ2-1 . TRBV11-1 CASSLASGVRNEQFF TGTGCCAGCAGCTTAGCTAGCGGGGTTAGGAATGAGCAGTTCTTC
. TRBJ1-6 . TRBV15 CATSRDGAGESPLHF TGTGCCACCAGCAGAGATGGGGCAGGGGAATCACCCCTCCACTTT
TRBD1 TRBJ1-1 . TRBV25-1 CASSHAGQGSMAFF TGTGCCAGCAGTCACGCGGGACAGGGCTCGATGGCCTTCTTT
TRBD1 TRBJ2-7 . TRBV11-2 CASGQGAHEQYF TGTGCCAGTGGACAGGGGGCACACGAGCAGTACTTC
TRBD1 TRBJ1-5 many TRBV2 CASSEAQGAQPQHF TGTGCCAGCAGTGAGGCGCAGGGGGCTCAGCCCCAGCATTTT
TRBD2 TRBJ2-1 few TRBV2 CASSYSGGANEQFF TGTGCCAGCAGTTACAGCGGGGGGGCAAATGAGCAGTTCTTC
. TRBJ2-4 . TRBV10-3 CATTQAGVAKNIQYF TGTGCCACCACACAAGCAGGAGTCGCCAAAAACATTCAGTACTTC
. TRBJ2-2 . TRBV11-2 CASSLWADLTGELFF TGTGCCAGCAGCTTGTGGGCAGACTTGACCGGGGAGCTGTTTTTT
TRBD1 TRBJ2-1 . TRBV14 CASSLYGQGKRQFF TGTGCCAGCAGCCTATACGGACAGGGAAAGAGGCAGTTCTTC
. TRBJ2-1 . TRBV24-1 CATSEGPLIGEQFF TGTGCCACCAGTGAGGGCCCCTTGATAGGTGAGCAGTTCTTC
TRBD1 TRBJ1-5 many TRBV12-5 CASGLETGAGQPQHF TGTGCTAGTGGTTTGGAAACAGGGGCAGGTCAGCCCCAGCATTTT
TRBD2 TRBJ2-3 few TRBV6-1 CASTAGPRLAGLGTQYF TGTGCCAGCACCGCCGGACCAAGACTAGCCGGTCTAGGTACGCAGTATTTT
. TRBJ2-7 many TRBV4-1 CASSQVSGADEQYF TGCGCCAGCAGCCAAGTTTCAGGGGCCGACGAGCAGTACTTC
TRBD2 TRBJ2-3 many TRBV19 CASSTPSGDTDTQYF TGTGCCAGTAGTACGCCTAGCGGAGACACAGATACGCAGTATTTT
TRBD2 TRBJ2-5 . TRBV7-3 CASSEAGGRETQYF TGTGCCAGCAGTGAAGCGGGGGGCCGGGAGACCCAGTACTTC